This record concerns one T cell receptor beta chain sequence. Its antigen is unidentified. Here immunoSEQ multiplex PCR was the method, and the copy in TCRdb shows in-frame clones only, minus some. There are 15,000 to 20,000 clones in the sample; 55% to 70% occur only once, and over 2% lies in the top ten. The data belong to a study of neoadjuvant anti-PD-1 for oral cavity cancer. Notes on the study in general: Treg/Th17 ratio rose with pretreatment blood and fell with post-treatment tumor TCRbeta clonality.

No culture or expansion preceded analysis of these blood cells. This sequence was found in a person aged 40 to 85 with oral cavity squamous cell carcinoma. Sequenced here: PBMCs, sampled before nivolumab (anti-PD-1) treatment.

The CDR3 DNA is TGTGCCAGCAGCGTACGTTCGGACCGACTCTCCTACAATGAGCAGTTCTTC. It translates to CASSVRSDRLSYNEQFF. The chain is built from TRBV9 and TRBJ2-1, with D hard to call. The V end was cut by 1 base, the J end by 0 bases, with 14 bases between. This CDR3 has 17 amino acids. Per germline, CDR1 SGDLS and CDR2 YYNGEE.